The clone carrying this T cell receptor beta chain turned up a few times. Antigen: not known. A much larger clone differs by one base, so this may be a read error. The same CDR3 can be traced to other DNA sequences in this sample. The data originate from a study of beta chain features in type 1 diabetes. General study points: When Type 1 diabetes patients were examined, their TCRB CDR3s proved moderately but significantly shorter in all four CD4+ subsets.

The investigators reverse transcribed all of the isolated RNA, so they sequenced expressed TCRB transcripts. The method was immunoSEQ multiplex PCR; TCRdb's version includes in-frame clones alone and lacks a portion of them. This sample has some 370,000 clones; 9.6% occur once, and the top ten carry about 0.6%. In germline, CDR1 is SNHLY, CDR2 FYNNEI. This CDR3 is built from 11 residues. The ends were cut back, 5 bases at V and 3 bases at J, with 1 base in the middle. The specimen was central memory CD4+ T cells from blood. The origin of this receptor is a man aged 30 to 39 with type 1 diabetes. The chain joins TRBV2 to TRBJ2-2, with D unresolved. CDR3 nucleotides: TGTGCCAGCAGTTACACCGGGGAGCTGTTTTTT. This translates into CASSYTGELFF.